The 3 T cell receptor beta chains presented below share a single source sample, sequenced in a study of T cell responses to AZD1222 COVID-19 vaccine. The repertoire was sequenced with immunoSEQ multiplex PCR; TCRdb's copy has only in-frame clones and lacks some. The data hold 100,000 to 150,000 clones, with over 80% observed a single time. The input for sequencing was peripheral blood, taken on day 0 of AZD1222 vaccination. The receptors here all came from an adult in good health.

This chain connects TRBV7-8 to TRBJ1-2; D unclear. The germline V and J ends were trimmed by 1 base and 3 bases, with 9 bases remaining between them. The germline V gene has CDR1 SGHVS and CDR2 FQNEAQ. This CDR3 comprises 14 residues. Here the CDR3 reads CASSLGAEYYGYTF. CDR3 nucleotides: TGTGCCAGCAGCTTAGGTGCAGAATACTATGGCTACACCTTC.

V usage is TRBV5-1 and J usage is TRBJ2-7, with D perhaps TRBD1 (5 bases). The V and J ends lost 0 bases and 7 bases respectively, with 14 bases between them. The germline CDR1 and CDR2 sequences are SGHRS and YFSETQ. The CDR3 has 14 amino acids. The CDR3 sequence is CASSLVAGYQEQYF. In DNA form, the CDR3 reads TGCGCCAGCAGCTTGGTAGCAGGGTATCAGGAGCAGTACTTC.

The chain recombines TRBV3-1 (or the pseudogene TRBV3-2) with TRBJ2-5, with 9 nucleotides matching TRBD2. Trimming at V came to 5 bases and at J to 4 bases, leaving 11 bases not matched to a gene. This CDR3 comprises 16 residues. From germline, CDR1 is LGHDT and CDR2 YNNKEL (reference sequence). CDR3 bases: TGTGCCAGCAGCGGAGGTAGCGGGAGCAGTAGAGAGACCCAGTACTTC. Translation: CASSGGSGSSRETQYF.